This TCR beta chain was identified in a study of metastatic and nonmetastatic thyroid tumors. Across the whole study: The study looked at repertoires side by side in blood and in tumor or nodule tissue from malignant and benign thyroid patients.

Study-wide findings and caveats: The reported finding was significantly higher TCR beta diversity in malignant thyroid tumors relative to benign nodules, in blood and tumor.

Original processing methods: What underpinned the distant-metastasis classifier for papillary thyroid cancer was the set of CDR3 differences across clinicopathological groups. Using MiXCR, TCRdb reanalyzed the PCR reads. The V and J calls and clone size are TCRdb's, not the authors'. The sample has approximately 38,000 clones, under 40% seen once. V lost 4 bases and J lost 5, with 21 bases in between. The CDR3 covers 17 residues. Per germline, CDR1 MDHEN and CDR2 SYDVKM. Prior to thyroid surgery, none of the patients had received any treatment. About this clone itself: The antigen remains undetermined.

The sample consisted of tumor tissue. The rearrangement joins TRBV28 to TRBJ1-5; D perhaps matches TRBD1 (6 bases). The TCR sequence derives from a female donor with papillary thyroid cancer or a benign thyroid nodule (not recorded which). Some clones in this sample may be carry-over from other donors' samples. Written as DNA, the CDR3 is TGTGCCAGCAGTTCGCTTTTTTGGTCAGGGGAGGATCAGCCCCAGCATTTT. Translated: CASSSLFWSGEDQPQHF.